This T cell receptor beta chain emerged from a study of cytomegalovirus exposure and HLA in healthy donors. Study-wide context: Assignment to the Caucasian-associated ancestry cluster applied to more than 75% of the approximately 420 genotyped donors.

This clone was counted between two and nine times. Looked up from germline, CDR1 is GTSNPN and CDR2 is SVGIG (reference sequence). The CDR3 is 13 amino acids. Trimming shortened V by 0 bases and J by 6 bases, and 11 bases separated the two germline ends. In the PCR, 60 Vbeta and 13 Jbeta primers were used. The method was immunoSEQ multiplex PCR; TCRdb's version includes in-frame clones alone and lacks a portion of them. The profile covers approximately 150,000 clones, with approximately 83% appearing a single time and approximately 3% taken by the ten largest. The sample was PBMCs. The chain links TRBV30 to TRBJ1-2; D gene unclear. This TCR derives from a male donor in good health and CMV-seronegative. CDR3 residues: CAWSVQRQNGYTF. The DNA of the CDR3 is TGTGCCTGGAGTGTCCAGCGGCAGAATGGCTACACCTTC. Combining the CDR3 with reference TRBV30 and TRBJ1-2 gives the whole variable domain SQTIHQWPATLVQPVGSPLSLECTVEGTSNPNLYWYRQAAGRGLQLLFYSVGIGQISSEVPQNLSASRPQDRQFILSSKKLLLSDSGFYLCAWSVQRQNGYTFGSGTRLTVV.